One and the same sample provided the 32 T cell receptor beta chains below, sequenced in a study of vaccination effects on CD4 cells after COVID-19. At the end of more than 8 days of culture, CD4+ T cells were isolated. The cohort was immunized with two doses of either the BNT162b2 or mRNA-1273 vaccine. The antigens for these receptors are not known. Generated by immunoSEQ multiplex PCR, the TCRdb table keeps only in-frame clones and is missing some. The sample carries roughly 41,000 clones, under 70% recorded once. This material consisted of CD4+ T cells from PBMCs cultured without peptide, taken after COVID-19 vaccination. The receptor set was obtained from a human donor who received a COVID-19 vaccine.

V and J are TRBV10-1 and TRBJ2-1; TRBD2 is a possible D gene (6 bases). Germline-derived CDR1 and CDR2 are WNHNN and SYGVQD (reference sequence). CDR3 length: 15 amino acids. V lost 3 bases and J 5 bases, leaving 14 bases between the germline ends. The DNA of the CDR3 is TGCGCCAGCAGTGACCTGTGGGAGCGGGACAATGAGCAGTTCTTC. Translated, it gives CASSDLWERDNEQFF.

The rearrangement uses TRBV7-2 and TRBJ1-4; no clear D. Trimming pared 5 bases from V and 7 bases from J, leaving 14 bases between. CDR1 and CDR2 from the germline V gene are SGHTA and FQGNSA. The length of the CDR3 is 14 residues. CDR3 coding DNA: TGTGCCAGCAGCGCACGTCGGATCAGTGAAAAACTGTTTTTT. Amino acid sequence: CASSARRISEKLFF.

This clone was seen more than once but under ten times. V and J are TRBV5-8 and TRBJ1-3; 7 bases match TRBD1. The trim removed 0 bases at V and 7 bases at J, leaving 4 bases unmatched. The CDR3 totals 14 residues. The V gene's germline CDR1 is SGHTS and CDR2 YDEGEE. The CDR3 spells CASSLGQGRNTIYF. The CDR3 nucleotides read TGTGCCAGCAGCTTGGGACAGGGTAGGAACACCATATATTTT.

The table lists this clone with a count of one. The chain joins TRBV5-6 to TRBJ2-7; D uncertain. The CDR3 contains 15 residues. V lost 1 base and J 1 base, leaving 12 bases between the germline ends. From germline, CDR1 is SGHDT and CDR2 YYEEEE. This CDR3 reads CASSLNGHRSYEQYF. The CDR3, as DNA: TGTGCCAGCAGCTTGAATGGGCACCGATCCTACGAGCAGTACTTC.

The chain joins TRBV5-1 to TRBJ2-7; perhaps TRBD1 as D (6 bases). In germline, CDR1 is SGHRS, CDR2 YFSETQ. The CDR3 contains 14 residues. V lost 4 bases to trimming and J lost 2 bases, with 13 bases between them. The CDR3 here is CASSRTAGTYEQYF. As DNA, the CDR3 is TGCGCCAGCAGCCGGACAGCTGGAACCTACGAGCAGTACTTC.

The chain has TRBV2 and TRBJ2-7, with a tentative D call TRBD2 (7 bases). The CDR3 has 16 amino acids. The germline gives CDR1 SNHLY, CDR2 FYNNEI. V was trimmed by 1 base and J by 6 bases, leaving 19 bases between them. The DNA for the CDR3 is TGTGCCAGCAGTGAAGAGGGGGGGCAGGGTTTGGGCGAGCAGTACTTC. It is translated as CASSEEGGQGLGEQYF.

For the CDR3, the DNA is TGTGCCAGCAGTGACCCCACTCCGGTTTACTATGGCTACACCTTC. Its translation: CASSDPTPVYYGYTF. V is TRBV6-2 or TRBV6-3 and J is TRBJ1-2; D remains unclear. CDR3 length: 15 residues. The germline gives CDR1 MNHEY, CDR2 SVGEGT. V lost 5 bases and J 3 bases, leaving 16 bases between the germline ends.

The J gene is TRBJ2-3, the V gene TRBV5-5, with a possible D match to TRBD2 (6 bases). The CDR3 spans 16 residues. V was pared by 4 bases and J by 0 bases, with 15 bases between. Per the germline V gene, CDR1 is SGHKS and CDR2 is YYEKEE (reference sequence). The CDR3, as DNA: TGTGCCAGCAGCCCTTTAGCGGCTCCTAGCACAGATACGCAGTATTTT. Encoded protein: CASSPLAAPSTDTQYF.

The chain recombines TRBV11-2 with TRBJ2-1; 12 bases align to TRBD2. The CDR3 runs to 14 residues. Germline-derived CDR1 and CDR2 are SGHAT and FQNNGV. V shed 5 bases and J 4 bases; nucleotides not matched to a gene: 0. This CDR3 reads CASSGLAGYNEQFF. Written as DNA, the CDR3 is TGTGCCAGCAGCGGACTAGCGGGGTACAATGAGCAGTTCTTC.

The DNA of the CDR3 is TGTGCCAGCAGCTTAGCGACAGGGATGAGTAGGGCTTTCTTT. Its translation: CASSLATGMSRAFF. J is TRBJ1-1 and V is TRBV13; 7 positions agree with TRBD1. Germline V gene data show CDR1 as PRHDT and CDR2 as FYEKMQ (reference sequence). CDR3 length equals 14 residues. The trim removed 1 base at V and 11 bases at J, leaving 10 bases unmatched.

The chain recombines TRBV6-1 with TRBJ1-6; 7 bases line up with TRBD1. Germline lookup yields CDR1 MNHNS and CDR2 SASEGT. This CDR3 comprises 17 residues. V dropped 2 bases and J dropped 5; count of bases not matched to a gene: 9. Here the CDR3 reads CASSEYAPQGNNSPLHF. CDR3 nucleotides: TGTGCCAGCAGTGAATACGCGCCACAGGGGAATAATTCACCCCTCCACTTT.

The table lists this clone with a few counts. The chain employs TRBV6-1 and TRBJ1-2, with 8 bases matching TRBD1. CDR3 size: 15 residues. Unmatched junction bases numbered 7, after V lost 2 bases and J lost 5 bases. Germline V gene lookup returns CDR1 MNHNS and CDR2 SASEGT. The CDR3 loop reads CASSELAGGPYGYTF. CDR3 DNA: TGTGCCAGCAGTGAATTGGCAGGGGGCCCTTATGGCTACACCTTC.

This clone turned up a few times. V gene TRBV3-1 (or the pseudogene TRBV3-2) combines with J gene TRBJ1-1; D gene unclear. The V end lost 7 bases, the J end lost 2 bases, and 17 bases lay between the germline ends. This CDR3 region has 15 residues. The germline CDR1 and CDR2 sequences are LGHDT and YNNKEL (reference sequence). The DNA of the CDR3 is TGTGCCAGCACCTCCTCGGGTAGAAGTAACACTGAAGCTTTCTTT. Its protein is CASTSSGRSNTEAFF.

This chain links TRBV5-4 with TRBJ1-6; no definite D call. Trimming left V 0 bases short and J 5 bases short, with 6 bases between. Germline V CDR1 and CDR2: SGHNT, YYREEE (reference sequence). The CDR3 totals 14 residues. The CDR3 loop reads CASSLDTDNSPLHF. The CDR3 bases are TGTGCCAGCAGCTTGGATACAGATAATTCACCCCTCCACTTT.

The CDR3 DNA reads TGTGCCAGCAGCCAATTTGAGGCCGGGGAGCTGTTTTTT. Translating it yields CASSQFEAGELFF. The V gene is TRBV3-1 (or the pseudogene TRBV3-2), the J gene TRBJ2-2; D remains ambiguous. The CDR3 consists of 13 residues. Between the trimmed V and J ends, which lost 2 bases and 6 bases, there was a span of 7 bases. Germline CDR1 reads LGHDT; CDR2 reads YNNKEL (reference sequence).

This chain links TRBV5-1 with TRBJ2-1; 8 bases line up with TRBD2. The junction had 6 bases not matched to a gene; V was cut back by 2 bases and J by 2 bases. The length of the CDR3 is 16 residues. The germline V gene encodes CDR1 SGHRS and CDR2 YFSETQ. CDR3 sequence (DNA): TGCGCCAGCAGCTTCGATCTAGCGGGCCCCTACAATGAGCAGTTCTTC. Amino acids: CASSFDLAGPYNEQFF.

The chain has TRBV18 and TRBJ1-6; D ambiguous. The CDR3 contains 13 residues. Germline CDR1 and CDR2: KGHSH and LQKENI. Deletions cut 2 bases from V and 7 bases from J, with 6 bases between. The CDR3 nucleotides are TGTGCCAGCTCACCAAGGGAAAATTCACCCCTCCACTTT. It specifies CASSPRENSPLHF.

The chain recombines TRBV7-8 with TRBJ2-1; TRBD1 matches at 11 bases. The CDR3 extends over 16 amino acids. J lost 2 bases, V lost 5 bases, and 5 bases had no gene match. Germline V CDR1 and CDR2: SGHVS, FQNEAQ. CDR3 DNA: TGTGCCAGCAGCCGGGACAGGGGGTCTGCCTACAATGAGCAGTTCTTC. Residues: CASSRDRGSAYNEQFF.

The chain links TRBV9 to TRBJ2-3; no firm D call. V was pared by 0 bases and J by 9 bases, with 8 bases between. The germline V gene has CDR1 SGDLS and CDR2 YYNGEE. The CDR3 is 12 residues long. DNA for the CDR3: TGTGCCAGCAGCGTAGGTAGCAACACGCAGTATTTT. The encoded protein is CASSVGSNTQYF. Drawing the rest from reference TRBV9 and TRBJ2-3, the complete variable domain is DSGVTQTPKHLITATGQRVTLRCSPRSGDLSVYWYQQSLDQGLQFLIQYYNGEERAKGNILERFSAQQFPDLHSELNLSSLELGDSALYFCASSVGSNTQYFGPGTRLTVL.

The genes are TRBV5-8 and TRBJ2-1, with 10 bases identical to TRBD1. Germline loops: CDR1 SGHTS, CDR2 YDEGEE. With 3 bases clipped from V and 5 bases from J, the junction kept 5 bases outside the gene matches. The CDR3 is 15 residues long. The CDR3 DNA sequence: TGTGCCAGCAGCTCCGGGACAGGGGCCAACAATGAGCAGTTCTTC. It specifies CASSSGTGANNEQFF.

The chain has TRBV19 and TRBJ2-7, with 8 bases identical to TRBD2. Germline trimming cut 2 bases from V and 6 bases from J; bases unmatched to any gene: 6. Germline CDR1 LNHDA, CDR2 SQIVND (reference sequence). The CDR3 spans 14 residues. The chain's CDR3 is CASSITGREGEQYF. The DNA for the CDR3 is TGTGCCAGTAGTATAACCGGGAGGGAAGGCGAGCAGTACTTC.

The CDR3 reads CASSYSVQGANSPLHF. The CDR3 DNA sequence: TGTGCCAGCAGTTACTCGGTACAGGGGGCGAATTCACCCCTCCACTTT. The genes are TRBV6-5 and TRBJ1-6, with 9 bases identical to TRBD1. The length of the CDR3 is 16 residues. Losses at the gene ends were 0 bases for V and 7 bases for J; bases not matched to a gene: 4. Germline V gene sequence: CDR1 MNHEY, CDR2 SVGAGI.

The V gene is TRBV10-1, the J gene TRBJ1-2; D perhaps matches TRBD1 (5 bases). This CDR3 is 11 amino acids long. CDR1 and CDR2 (germline): WNHNN, SYGVQD (reference sequence). V was trimmed by 8 bases and J by 5 bases, leaving 9 bases between them. The CDR3 DNA sequence: TGCGCCAGCGGGGGAGAGTATGGCTACACCTTC. Encoded protein: CASGGEYGYTF.

The chain carries TRBV7-9 and TRBJ2-7; 9 nucleotides match TRBD1. Germline V lookup: CDR1 SEHNR, CDR2 FQNEAQ (reference sequence). The CDR3 is 16 residues long. With V trimmed by 5 bases and J by 3 bases, 11 bases remained unmatched. The CDR3 bases are TGTGCCAGCAGCGATCTGTGGACAGGGGATATCTACGAGCAGTACTTC. Its protein is CASSDLWTGDIYEQYF.

The V and J genes are TRBV5-1 and TRBJ2-1; D gene uncertain. V lost 1 base and J 4 bases, leaving 12 bases between the germline ends. The germline gives CDR1 SGHRS, CDR2 YFSETQ. This CDR3 has 15 amino acids. The CDR3 bases are TGCGCCAGCAGCTTGATCGGCGGAGCATACAATGAGCAGTTCTTC. Translation gives CASSLIGGAYNEQFF. Together with reference TRBV5-1 and TRBJ2-1, the CDR3 gives the full variable domain: KAGVTQTPRYLIKTRGQQVTLSCSPISGHRSVSWYQQTPGQGLQFLFEYFSETQRNKGNFPGRFSGRQFSNSRSEMNVSTLELGDSALYLCASSLIGGAYNEQFFGPGTRLTVL.

V is TRBV5-4 and J is TRBJ2-3; 8 bases are shared with TRBD1. The CDR3 sequence is 14 residues long. V lost 4 bases and J lost 2; bases outside the gene matches: 3. Germline V gives CDR1 SGHNT, CDR2 YYREEE (reference sequence). CDR3 region: CASSVQGATDTQYF. CDR3 sequence (DNA): TGTGCCAGCAGCGTTCAGGGGGCCACAGATACGCAGTATTTT.

Only a few counts were recorded for this clone. The chain is built from TRBV5-1 and TRBJ2-7, with D perhaps given as TRBD1 or TRBD2 (5 bases each). Trimming cost V 8 bases and J 2 bases, with 14 bases left between them. Germline V gives CDR1 SGHRS, CDR2 YFSETQ. There are 13 residues in the CDR3. Written as DNA, the CDR3 is TGCGCCAGTAGCCGGGACGGAGCCTACGAGCAGTACTTC. It codes for CASSRDGAYEQYF.

The CDR3 spells CSAAGGPNTEAFF. DNA for the CDR3: TGCAGCGCCGCAGGGGGCCCGAACACTGAAGCTTTCTTT. The chain combines TRBV29-1 with TRBJ1-1, with TRBD1 matching over 8 bases. Losses at the gene ends were 7 bases for V and 1 base for J; bases not matched to a gene: 5. This CDR3 comprises 13 residues. CDR1 is SQVTM and CDR2 is ANQGSEA in the germline V gene.

The chain uses TRBV6-1 and TRBJ2-7; a possible D gene is TRBD2 (5 bases). V dropped 3 bases and J dropped 2 bases, with 8 bases sitting between them. This CDR3 contains 13 residues. CDR1 and CDR2 (germline): MNHNS, SASEGT. The CDR3 sequence is CASSDSGTYEQYF. In DNA form, the CDR3 reads TGTGCCAGCAGTGACAGCGGTACCTACGAGCAGTACTTC.

The chain combines TRBV19 with TRBJ1-1, with D perhaps matching TRBD1 (5 bases). In germline, CDR1 is LNHDA, CDR2 SQIVND (reference sequence). The CDR3 consists of 15 residues. The germline V and J ends were trimmed by 5 bases and 0 bases, with 13 bases remaining between them. Here the CDR3 reads CASSSPGTVNTEAFF. Here the CDR3 DNA reads TGTGCCAGTAGTTCCCCCGGGACGGTGAACACTGAAGCTTTCTTT.

The rearrangement links TRBV7-2 to TRBJ2-3; no clear D gene. Trimming cost V 1 base and J 2 bases, with 13 bases left between them. Germline CDR1 SGHTA, CDR2 FQGNSA. There are 16 residues in the CDR3. The CDR3 reads CASSLGPRPFTDTQYF. In DNA, the CDR3 is TGTGCCAGCAGCTTAGGGCCCCGTCCTTTCACAGATACGCAGTATTTT. Full variable domain (outside the CDR3, taken from reference TRBV7-2 and TRBJ2-3): GAGVSQSPSNKVTEKGKDVELRCDPISGHTALYWYRQSLGQGLEFLIYFQGNSAPDKSGLPSDRFSAERTGGSVSTLTIQRTQQEDSAVYLCASSLGPRPFTDTQYFGPGTRLTVL.

The J gene is TRBJ1-1, the V gene TRBV6-5, with D unresolved. The CDR3 has 15 amino acids. V was trimmed by 0 bases and J by 0 bases, leaving 8 bases between them. Germline V gene data show CDR1 as MNHEY and CDR2 as SVGAGI. The CDR3 sequence: CASSYSMVMNTEAFF. CDR3 bases: TGTGCCAGCAGTTACTCGATGGTGATGAACACTGAAGCTTTCTTT.